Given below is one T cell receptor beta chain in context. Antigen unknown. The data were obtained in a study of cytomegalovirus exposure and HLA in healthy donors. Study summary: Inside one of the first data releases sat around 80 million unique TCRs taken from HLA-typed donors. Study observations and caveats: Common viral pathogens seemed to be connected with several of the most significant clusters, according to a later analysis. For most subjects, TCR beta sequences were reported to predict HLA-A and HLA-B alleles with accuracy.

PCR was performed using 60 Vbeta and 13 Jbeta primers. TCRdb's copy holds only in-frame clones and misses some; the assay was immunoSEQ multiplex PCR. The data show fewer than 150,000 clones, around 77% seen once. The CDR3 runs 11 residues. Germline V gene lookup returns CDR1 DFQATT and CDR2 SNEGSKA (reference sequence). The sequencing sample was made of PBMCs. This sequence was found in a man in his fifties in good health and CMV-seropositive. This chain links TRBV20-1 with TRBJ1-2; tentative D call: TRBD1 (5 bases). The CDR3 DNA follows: TGCAGCGCCACCGTCTCCGGGGGGTACACCTTC. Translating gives CSATVSGGYTF.